This entry describes one T cell receptor (beta chain). What it recognizes is unknown. This sample was included in a study of T cells in localized non-small cell lung cancer. Whole-study findings and limits: Uninvolved neighboring lung showed the greatest T cell clonality, exceeding tumor. An association was observed between higher blood T cell density and longer overall survival. Sequencing was restricted to one tumor region; therefore, heterogeneity remains possible.

Lung adjacent to the tumor, free of atypia, was sampled at least 2 cm from its margin. Sequenced by immunoSEQ multiplex PCR; TCRdb stores in-frame clones only, minus some. The top ten clones hold more than 20% of a sample with over 950 clones, roughly 22% of them seen once. The germline CDR1 and CDR2 sequences are MNHGY and SAAAGT. Trimming removed 2 bases from V and 4 bases from J, with 8 bases in between. The CDR3 runs 13 residues. The sequence came from a man between 40 and 70 years old with stage III squamous cell lung carcinoma. The chain uses TRBV6-8 and TRBJ1-2, with no clear D. This material consisted of normal lung tissue next to the tumor, taken before any cancer treatment. The CDR3 region is CASSYGEGYGYTF. CDR3 sequence (DNA): TGTGCCAGCAGTTACGGGGAAGGCTATGGCTACACCTTC.